This T cell receptor beta chain was profiled in a study of post-analysis software for immune sequencing data. The overall study: There were relapsing-remitting, secondary progressive and progressive-relapsing multiple sclerosis among the disease courses included. The study, taken as a whole, reports: Four to six TRBV segments were more frequent in patients than controls; TRBV5-6, TRBV5-1 and TRBV20-1 belonged to this group.

This clonotype was counted only a few times. Its antigen is undetermined. Germline V gene data show CDR1 as DFQATT and CDR2 as SNEGSKA (reference sequence). The germline V and J ends were trimmed by 0 bases and 0 bases, with 6 bases remaining between them. The CDR3 totals 14 residues. The TCR beta cDNA libraries carried unique molecular identifiers. TCRdb re-derived calls from the PCR reads in MiXCR, one entry per CDR3 protein. The table shows hundreds of thousands of distinct CDR3 sequences, with roughly 27% occurring only once. The sequencing input was blood. The receptor was isolated from a girl aged 5-17 years with multiple sclerosis. The chain couples TRBV20-1 to TRBJ1-5; D perhaps matches TRBD1 (5 bases). CDR3 sequence (DNA): TGCAGTGCTAGAGAAGGGGTTAGCAATCAGCCCCAGCATTTT. The encoded protein is CSAREGVSNQPQHF.